The 9 T cell receptor beta chains presented below share a single source sample, sequenced in a study of blood T cell repertoires in COVID-19. Data came from immunoSEQ multiplex PCR; TCRdb stores just in-frame clones and leaves some out. This sample carries roughly 68,000 clones, approximately 86% of them seen once, and the ten largest clones take approximately 30%. The sample consisted of peripheral blood. Receptors were obtained from a man over 45 with acute or convalescent COVID-19.

This clone showed up just once. The chain carries TRBV10-2 and TRBJ1-5, with a tentative D call TRBD1 (5 bases). Germline V gene data show CDR1 as WSHSY and CDR2 as SAAADI. CDR3 length: 16 residues. Between the trimmed V and J ends, which lost 4 bases and 1 base, there was a span of 14 bases. As DNA, the CDR3 is TGCGCCAGCAGTGCTACGCCGCAGGGAAGCAATCAGCCCCAGCATTTT. Protein product: CASSATPQGSNQPQHF.

V gene TRBV9 combines with J gene TRBJ2-7, with D possibly being TRBD2 (6 bases). V was cut by 0 bases and J by 2 bases, with 9 bases left in between. This CDR3 region has 14 residues. The V gene's germline CDR1 is SGDLS and CDR2 YYNGEE. DNA for the CDR3: TGTGCCAGCAGCGTAGCCGCGGGGCCCTACGAGCAGTACTTC. Translating it yields CASSVAAGPYEQYF. Together with reference TRBV9 and TRBJ2-7, the CDR3 gives the full variable domain: DSGVTQTPKHLITATGQRVTLRCSPRSGDLSVYWYQQSLDQGLQFLIQYYNGEERAKGNILERFSAQQFPDLHSELNLSSLELGDSALYFCASSVAAGPYEQYFGPGTRLTVT.

CDR3: CASSYAGDGGYTF. For the CDR3, the DNA is TGTGCCAGCAGTTACGCGGGGGACGGAGGCTACACCTTC. The chain has TRBV6-2 or TRBV6-3 and TRBJ1-2; D perhaps matches TRBD1 (5 bases). The length of the CDR3 is 13 residues. The germline V and J ends were trimmed by 2 bases and 8 bases, with 12 bases remaining between them. Germline V gene sequence: CDR1 MNHEY, CDR2 SVGEGT.

The CDR3 loop is CASSPALDRSSYEQYF. DNA of the CDR3: TGTGCCAGCAGCCCTGCTTTAGACAGGAGCTCCTACGAGCAGTACTTC. The gene calls are TRBV5-5 and TRBJ2-7; possibly TRBD1 for D (6 bases). V was shortened by 4 bases and J by 0 bases, with 17 bases between the two germline ends. Per germline, CDR1 SGHKS and CDR2 YYEKEE (reference sequence). The length of the CDR3 is 16 residues.

The V and J genes are TRBV18 and TRBJ2-7; maybe TRBD1 (6 bases). CDR1 KGHSH and CDR2 LQKENI come from the germline V gene. CDR3 length equals 12 residues. V lost 3 bases and J 5 bases, leaving 8 bases between the germline ends. CDR3 region: CASSPSGDEQYF. For the CDR3, the DNA is TGTGCCAGCTCACCTTCAGGGGACGAGCAGTACTTC.

This chain uses TRBV7-9 with TRBJ2-1, with 9 bases that match TRBD1. The V gene end was trimmed by 6 bases and the J gene end by 7 bases; junction bases not matched to a gene: 4. Germline V gene sequence: CDR1 SEHNR, CDR2 FQNEAQ (reference sequence). This CDR3 is 13 amino acids long. CDR3 sequence: CASSPQGANEQFF. The DNA of the CDR3 is TGTGCCAGCAGTCCACAGGGGGCGAATGAGCAGTTCTTC. The full variable domain, rest sourced from reference TRBV7-9 and TRBJ2-1, is DTGVSQNPRHKITKRGQNVTFRCDPISEHNRLYWYRQTLGQGPEFLTYFQNEAQLEKSRLLSDRFSAERPKGSFSTLEIQRTEQGDSAMYLCASSPQGANEQFFGPGTRLTVL.

The genes are TRBV14 and TRBJ1-6; 7 positions match TRBD1. Losses at the gene ends were 4 bases for V and 7 bases for J; bases not matched to a gene: 7. This CDR3 comprises 15 residues. Germline V gene lookup returns CDR1 SGHDN and CDR2 FVKESK. As DNA, the CDR3 is TGTGCCAGCAGCCCCAGGACAGGTTGGAATTCACCCCTCCACTTT. Translating it yields CASSPRTGWNSPLHF. Complete variable domain (other parts from reference TRBV14 and TRBJ1-6): EAGVTQFPSHSVIEKGQTVTLRCDPISGHDNLYWYRRVMGKEIKFLLHFVKESKQDESGMPNNRFLAERTGGTYSTLKVQPAELEDSGVYFCASSPRTGWNSPLHFGNGTRLTVT.

The chain employs TRBV5-1 and TRBJ1-1; no firm D call. Germline V lookup: CDR1 SGHRS, CDR2 YFSETQ. CDR3 size: 14 residues. V dropped 7 bases and J dropped 1 base, with 14 bases sitting between them. The CDR3 region has the DNA TGCGCCAGCCAGACGGGTTGGAGGAACACTGAAGCTTTCTTT. Translated: CASQTGWRNTEAFF.

The chain links TRBV7-8 to TRBJ2-2; D is perhaps TRBD1 (5 bases). V was shortened by 3 bases and J by 4 bases, with 12 bases between the two germline ends. The length of the CDR3 is 15 residues. CDR1 SGHVS and CDR2 FQNEAQ come from the germline V gene. The CDR3 here is CASSFDSPITGELFF. CDR3 DNA sequence: TGTGCCAGCAGCTTTGACAGCCCTATCACCGGGGAGCTGTTTTTT.